This paragraph covers one T cell receptor beta chain sequence. Its antigen is still unknown. Base qualities were left out, and no much larger clone turns up one base away. Healthy HIV-negative adults with no recently reported acute infections or vaccinations were included as donors. Every donor was a Caucasian adult residing in Nashville, Tennessee, USA. CD4+ T cells were enriched by magnetic negative selection; naive cells were then positively selected on CD45RA, and the negative fraction formed the memory subset. Blood was obtained by leukapheresis, after which PBMCs were separated by Ficoll-Histopaque density gradient centrifugation and cryopreserved in liquid nitrogen vapor phase. Analytical flow cytometry was used to check the purity and quantity of every magnetically sorted T cell population. Genomic DNA was isolated from each sorted fraction and quantified by UV absorbance on a Nanodrop 2000c.

The data were obtained in a study of shared clonotypes between healthy human individuals (dated by TCRdb to 2018 to 2021). Notes on the research overall: Three men and a couple of women, aged 18 to 49 years, made up the cohort. For each donor, three plates each were used for CD4 naive and CD4 memory, two plates were used for CD8 naive, and one plate was used for CD8 memory. The study deeply sequenced blood TCR repertoires of about five healthy adults to estimate repertoire size and the extent of clonotype sharing between individuals. To increase sequencing depth and limit assay-specific biases, TCR repertoire library preparation and sequencing were carried out by different laboratories using diverse techniques. Each donor's leukapheresis produced roughly between roughly 0.85 and 9.5 billion PBMCs. Study-level results and caveats: Because the study included a small number of donors, the genetic and exposure-history diversity represented was limited. Compared with non-shared clonotypes, clonotypes shared by all four sorted-subset donors had higher generation probabilities. Naive subsets generally had larger estimated clonotype richness than memory subsets did. Rarefaction of sorted-subset datasets indicated incomplete sequencing despite the large sequencing depth. When four donors were compared, the shared fraction of clonotypes was around 5% for naive CD4, over 3% for naive CD8, 2% to 2.5% for memory CD4, and approximately 0.4% for memory CD8. Sampling was restricted to blood, and TCR repertoires in tissues likely differ from the TCR repertoires found in blood. Pairwise subsampling indicated that sequencing depth was expected to affect the degree of clonotype sharing among donors.

The CDR3 contains 15 residues, cysteine and phenylalanine counted. Of all the DNA, just the CDR3 is kept, 45 bases in frame from base 1. V is cut back by 4 bases and J by 4 bases, with 10 bases in the junction unmatched. From a lookup of the germline V gene, CDR1 and CDR2 are SGHRS and YFSETQ. Using the deep immunoSEQ assay, multiplex PCR amplified TCR CDR3 regions from genomic DNA. Extracted genomic DNA from each cell subset was spread evenly across all wells of several immunoSEQ 96-well plates, with each plate serving as a replicate. For sorted subsets, around 0.2 ug genomic DNA, equal to 25,000 to 35,000 T cell genomes, was loaded into each replicate PCR. The purified libraries were quantified using a Qubit 3.0 fluorometer, sized with a Bioanalyzer 2100, and then quantified again using the KAPA Library Quantification kit. Every immunoSEQ 96-well plate was sequenced on a separate single-read 150-cycle Illumina NextSeq 550 flow cell. The source study handled its data this way. The immunoSEQ output contained only junctional sequences without quality scores, so filtering could not match that applied to full-length reads. Sequences were annotated with PyIR, a Python wrapper for IgBLAST v1.9, using IMGT germline references to assign V/J genes and CDR3. Any read was removed if the V/J assignment was weak (E-value above 1e-6), the CDR3 was missing, or the read contained stop codons, out-of-frame junctions, or ambiguous translated residues. V3J clonotypes were defined as sequences sharing the same inferred V gene, J gene, and CDR3 amino acid sequence. Percentage overlap between repertoires was computed as shared unique clonotypes divided by the size of the smaller repertoire. RTK rarefaction, the Chao1 estimator, and Recon v2.1 estimates of unobserved clonotypes were used to assess repertoire richness. Generation probabilities for all TCRbeta clonotypes obtained by the gDNA method from several donors were computed using OLGA. TCRdb holds this immuneACCESS table with in-frame rearrangements only. Some clones are missing; in checked studies, unresolved V genes explain under half, and the rest has no known cause. The D gene and trimming were derived from the DNA, and the V and J assignments and clone size from that table. This sample holds around 2.3 million clones; roughly 95% were observed only once. The leading ten clones occupy around 0.13% of the sample.

The sample taken for sequencing was naive CD4+ T cells sorted from blood. The sample's cell subset or site, from its label and the paper: CD45RA+ positively selected. The TCR was taken from a man younger than 35 in good health. The V and J segments used are TRBV5-1 and TRBJ1-2; TRBD1 lines up with 7 middle nucleotides. The nucleotides are TGCGCCAGCAGCCATAGGACAGGTGACGGCTATGGCTACACCTTC. It is translated as CASSHRTGDGYGYTF.